Listed here are 10 T cell receptor beta chains from one sample, sequenced in a study of T cell clonotyping in hematopoietic cell transplantation. Clones were sequenced by immunoSEQ multiplex PCR, and TCRdb holds only the in-frame ones, with some missing. In the table there are around 28,000 clones, roughly 84% of which are singletons. Time point here: recipient sample about 28 days before transplant, after cytoreduction. The material sequenced was peripheral blood mononuclear cells, taken before stem cell transplant. The source of these receptors is a man aged 40-49 years with acute myeloid leukemia. Some clones in this sample may be carry-over from other donors' samples.

The gene calls are TRBV19 and TRBJ2-7, with D perhaps matching TRBD1 (5 bases). The germline CDR1 and CDR2 sequences are LNHDA and SQIVND (reference sequence). This CDR3 has 14 amino acids. The V end was cut by 3 bases, the J end by 5 bases, with 14 bases between. This CDR3 is CASSIGEGVNEQYF. In DNA form, the CDR3 reads TGTGCCAGTAGTATCGGCGAAGGGGTAAACGAGCAGTACTTC.

The chain uses TRBV13 and TRBJ1-6; possible D gene TRBD1, 6 bases. The V end was cut by 1 base, the J end by 5 bases, with 12 bases between. The CDR3 has 16 amino acids. CDR1 and CDR2 (germline): PRHDT, FYEKMQ (reference sequence). Here the CDR3 reads CASSLDGQPNNSPLHF. The CDR3 DNA is TGTGCCAGCAGCTTAGACGGACAGCCAAATAATTCACCCCTCCACTTT. Drawing the rest from reference TRBV13 and TRBJ1-6, the complete variable domain is AAGVIQSPRHLIKEKRETATLKCYPIPRHDTVYWYQQGPGQDPQFLISFYEKMQSDKGSIPDRFSAQQFSDYHSELNMSSLELGDSALYFCASSLDGQPNNSPLHFGNGTRLTVT.

This clone turned up a few times. The V gene is TRBV11-3, the J gene TRBJ2-1, with TRBD1 identical over 7 bases. J was trimmed by 9 bases and V by 6 bases; bases with no gene match: 8. CDR3 length equals 13 residues. CDR1 is SGHNT and CDR2 is YENEEA in the germline V gene. The CDR3, as DNA: TGTGCCAGCAGTTCGATTTACAGGGGTGAGCAGTTCTTC. Encoded protein: CASSSIYRGEQFF.

CDR3 residues: CASSLKGTALGGYTF. CDR3 bases: TGTGCCAGCAGTTTAAAAGGGACGGCACTTGGGGGCTACACCTTC. The gene calls are TRBV6-5 and TRBJ1-2, with D maybe TRBD1 (5 bases). The CDR3 runs to 15 residues. Trimming shortened V by 4 bases and J by 8 bases, and 20 bases separated the two germline ends. Germline CDR1 MNHEY, CDR2 SVGAGI.

This clone was seen a handful of times. The genes are TRBV28 and TRBJ1-2; 7 bases are shared with TRBD1. CDR3 length equals 13 residues. Unmatched junction bases numbered 5, after V lost 3 bases and J lost 7 bases. Germline V gene sequence: CDR1 MDHEN, CDR2 SYDVKM. CDR3 amino acids: CASSLARGLGYTF. CDR3 nucleotide sequence: TGTGCCAGCAGTTTGGCGAGGGGGCTTGGCTACACCTTC.

This sequence joins TRBV30 and TRBJ2-7; maybe TRBD2 (5 bases). This CDR3 is 13 amino acids long. CDR1 and CDR2 from the germline V gene are GTSNPN and SVGIG (reference sequence). The V gene lost 3 bases and the J gene lost 4 bases, with 13 bases spanning the gap. The CDR3 DNA sequence: TGTGCCTGGAGACGGAGGAGCTCGTACGAGCAGTACTTC. Its translation: CAWRRRSSYEQYF.

The V and J genes are TRBV6-5 and TRBJ2-2, with D perhaps matching TRBD2 (6 bases). Looked up from germline, CDR1 is MNHEY and CDR2 is SVGAGI. Trimming removed 8 bases at V and 0 bases at J, with 10 bases between. This CDR3 has 14 residues. The CDR3 protein is CASEGLANTGELFF. In nucleotides, the CDR3 is TGTGCCAGCGAGGGACTTGCGAACACCGGGGAGCTGTTTTTT.

This clone was picked up a small number of times. This chain uses TRBV9 with TRBJ1-2; tentatively, D is TRBD1 (6 bases). The length of the CDR3 is 16 residues. Trimming stripped 0 bases from V and 5 bases from J, with 17 bases between. The germline CDR1 and CDR2 sequences are SGDLS and YYNGEE. In nucleotides, the CDR3 is TGTGCCAGCAGCGTAGACCCCATGACAGGCGGTTATGGCTACACCTTC. Translation: CASSVDPMTGGYGYTF. Using reference TRBV9 and TRBJ1-2 for the parts outside the CDR3, the full variable domain is DSGVTQTPKHLITATGQRVTLRCSPRSGDLSVYWYQQSLDQGLQFLIQYYNGEERAKGNILERFSAQQFPDLHSELNLSSLELGDSALYFCASSVDPMTGGYGYTFGSGTRLTVV.

The gene calls are TRBV19 and TRBJ1-5; D is uncertain. Looked up from germline, CDR1 is LNHDA and CDR2 is SQIVND (reference sequence). The CDR3 extends over 15 amino acids. V dropped 4 bases and J dropped 0 bases, with 10 bases sitting between them. In DNA form, the CDR3 reads TGTGCCAGTAGTAAGAAGGCGCCTAGCAATCAGCCCCAGCATTTT. The encoded protein is CASSKKAPSNQPQHF.

The chain has TRBV5-1 and TRBJ2-5; unclear D gene. Trimming removed 5 bases at V and 5 bases at J, with 7 bases between. In germline, CDR1 is SGHRS, CDR2 YFSETQ. CDR3 size: 11 residues. The CDR3 coding sequence is TGCGCCAGCAGGGCCGGGGAGACCCAGTACTTC. It yields the protein CASRAGETQYF. Together with reference TRBV5-1 and TRBJ2-5, the CDR3 gives the full variable domain: KAGVTQTPRYLIKTRGQQVTLSCSPISGHRSVSWYQQTPGQGLQFLFEYFSETQRNKGNFPGRFSGRQFSNSRSEMNVSTLELGDSALYLCASRAGETQYFGPGTRLLVL.